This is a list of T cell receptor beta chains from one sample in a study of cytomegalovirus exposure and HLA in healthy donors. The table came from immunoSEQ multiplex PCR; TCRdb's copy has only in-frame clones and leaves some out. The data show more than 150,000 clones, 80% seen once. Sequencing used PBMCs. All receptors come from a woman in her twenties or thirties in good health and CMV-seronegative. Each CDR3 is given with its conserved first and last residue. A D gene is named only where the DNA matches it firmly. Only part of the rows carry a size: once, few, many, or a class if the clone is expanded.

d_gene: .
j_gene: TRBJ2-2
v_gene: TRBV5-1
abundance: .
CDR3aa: CASSLAANTGELFF
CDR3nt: TGCGCCAGCAGCTTGGCTGCGAACACCGGGGAGCTGTTTTTT

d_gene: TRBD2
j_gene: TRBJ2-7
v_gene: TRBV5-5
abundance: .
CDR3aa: CASSVAGGHYEQYF
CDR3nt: TGTGCCAGCTCCGTAGCGGGAGGCCACTACGAGCAGTACTTC

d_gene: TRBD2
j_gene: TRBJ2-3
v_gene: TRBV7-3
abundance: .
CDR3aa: CASSSLAGAPDTQYF
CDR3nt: TGTGCCAGCAGCTCCCTAGCGGGGGCCCCAGATACGCAGTATTTT

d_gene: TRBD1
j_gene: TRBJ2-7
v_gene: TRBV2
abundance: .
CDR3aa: CASSVLRTGETSYEQYF
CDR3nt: TGTGCCAGCAGTGTTCTAAGGACAGGGGAAACATCCTACGAGCAGTACTTC

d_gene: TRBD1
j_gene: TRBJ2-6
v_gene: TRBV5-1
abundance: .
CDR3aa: CASSFPTGTGANVLTF
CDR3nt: TGCGCCAGCAGCTTTCCAACAGGGACAGGAGCCAACGTCCTGACTTTC

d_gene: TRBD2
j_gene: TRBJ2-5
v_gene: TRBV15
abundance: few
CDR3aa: CATSGGLAGAGETQYF
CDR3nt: TGTGCCACCAGCGGCGGACTAGCGGGGGCGGGGGAGACCCAGTACTTC

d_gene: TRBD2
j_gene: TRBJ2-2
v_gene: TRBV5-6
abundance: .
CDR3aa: CASSLVGLAGGSTGELFF
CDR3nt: TGTGCCAGCAGCTTGGTGGGACTAGCGGGGGGTTCCACCGGGGAGCTGTTTTTT

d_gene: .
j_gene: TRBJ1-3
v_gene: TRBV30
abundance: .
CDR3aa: CAWRRGSSGNTIYF
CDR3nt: TGTGCCTGGAGGCGGGGGAGCTCTGGAAACACCATATATTTT

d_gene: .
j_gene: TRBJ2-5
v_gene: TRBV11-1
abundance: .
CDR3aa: CASSLWPGQETQYF
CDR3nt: TGTGCCAGCAGCTTATGGCCAGGGCAAGAGACCCAGTACTTC

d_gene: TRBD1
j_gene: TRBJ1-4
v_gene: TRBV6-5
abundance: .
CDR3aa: CASSQGASEKLFF
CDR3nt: TGTGCCAGCAGCCAGGGGGCGAGTGAAAAACTGTTTTTT

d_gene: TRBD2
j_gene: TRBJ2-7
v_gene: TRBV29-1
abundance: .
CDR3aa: CSVELYSGESYEQYF
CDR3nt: TGCAGCGTTGAACTATATAGCGGGGAATCCTACGAGCAGTACTTC

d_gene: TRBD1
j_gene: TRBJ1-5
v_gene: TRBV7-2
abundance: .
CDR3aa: CASSRQGSNQPQHF
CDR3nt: TGTGCCAGCAGCCGACAGGGGAGCAATCAGCCCCAGCATTTT

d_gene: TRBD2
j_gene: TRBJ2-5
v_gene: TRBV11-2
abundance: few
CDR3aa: CATGTSDQETQYF
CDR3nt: TGTGCCACCGGGACTAGCGACCAAGAGACCCAGTACTTC

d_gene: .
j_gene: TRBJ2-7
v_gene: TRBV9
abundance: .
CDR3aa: CASSAGTLSYEQYF
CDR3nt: TGTGCCAGCAGCGCCGGGACTTTGTCCTACGAGCAGTACTTC

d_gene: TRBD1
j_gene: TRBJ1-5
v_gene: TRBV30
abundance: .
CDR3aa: CAWSVQGSYRNQPQHF
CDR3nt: TGTGCCTGGAGTGTACAGGGGTCATATCGCAATCAGCCCCAGCATTTT

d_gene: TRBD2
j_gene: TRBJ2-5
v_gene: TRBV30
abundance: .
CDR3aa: CAWRAAGGRKTQYF
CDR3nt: TGTGCCTGGAGGGCCGCGGGGGGCCGGAAGACCCAGTACTTC

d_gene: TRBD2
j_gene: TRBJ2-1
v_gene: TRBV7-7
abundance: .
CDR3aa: CASSLKGGGLAGQYNEQFF
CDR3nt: TGTGCCAGCAGCTTAAAGGGGGGGGGACTAGCGGGGCAATACAATGAGCAGTTCTTC

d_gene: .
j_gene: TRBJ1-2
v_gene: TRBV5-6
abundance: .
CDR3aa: CASSLYRGGAYGYTF
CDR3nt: TGTGCCAGCAGCTTGTACCGGGGGGGGGCCTATGGCTACACCTTC

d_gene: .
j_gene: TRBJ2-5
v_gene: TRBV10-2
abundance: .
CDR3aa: CASSQATIQGETQYF
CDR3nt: TGCGCCAGCAGTCAGGCAACTATTCAGGGGGAGACCCAGTACTTC

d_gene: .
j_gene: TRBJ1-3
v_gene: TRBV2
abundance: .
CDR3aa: CASSAYPGGYSGNTIYF
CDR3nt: TGTGCCAGCAGTGCGTATCCGGGGGGATACTCTGGAAACACCATATATTTT

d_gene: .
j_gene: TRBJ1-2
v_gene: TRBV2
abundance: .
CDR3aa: CAWGGEAYGYTF
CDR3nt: TGTGCCTGGGGGGGGGAGGCCTATGGCTACACCTTC

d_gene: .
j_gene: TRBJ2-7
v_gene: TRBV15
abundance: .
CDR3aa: CATSRGAGLGAYEQYF
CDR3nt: TGTGCCACCAGCAGAGGAGCGGGTTTAGGCGCCTACGAGCAGTACTTC

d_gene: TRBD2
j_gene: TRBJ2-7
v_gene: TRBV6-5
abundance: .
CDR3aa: CASSLSPRGAYEQYF
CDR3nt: TGTGCCAGCAGTTTATCCCCCCGGGGGGCCTACGAGCAGTACTTC

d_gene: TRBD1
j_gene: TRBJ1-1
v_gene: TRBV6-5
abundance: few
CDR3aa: CASSYFTGDTEAFF
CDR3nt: TGTGCCAGCAGTTACTTTACAGGGGACACTGAAGCTTTCTTT

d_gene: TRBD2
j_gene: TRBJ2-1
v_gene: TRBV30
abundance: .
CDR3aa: CAWSVGGGAYNEQFF
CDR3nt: TGTGCCTGGAGTGTAGGCGGGGGGGCCTACAATGAGCAGTTCTTC

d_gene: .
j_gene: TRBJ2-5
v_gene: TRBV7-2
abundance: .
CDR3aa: CASSQKETQYF
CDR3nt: TGTGCCAGCAGCCAGAAAGAGACCCAGTACTTC

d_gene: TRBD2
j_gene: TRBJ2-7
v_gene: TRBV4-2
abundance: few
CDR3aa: CASSDGLAGSSYEQYF
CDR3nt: TGTGCCAGCAGCGACGGACTAGCGGGATCCTCCTACGAGCAGTACTTC

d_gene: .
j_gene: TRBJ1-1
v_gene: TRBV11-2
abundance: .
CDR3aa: CASSLSSVGGNTEAFF
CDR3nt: TGTGCCAGCAGCTTATCGTCGGTTGGCGGGAACACTGAAGCTTTCTTT

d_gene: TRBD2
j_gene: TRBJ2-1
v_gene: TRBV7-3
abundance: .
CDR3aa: CASSLRGDYNEQFF
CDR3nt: TGTGCCAGCAGCTTACGGGGGGATTACAATGAGCAGTTCTTC

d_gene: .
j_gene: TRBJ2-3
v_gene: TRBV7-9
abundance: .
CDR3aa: CASSFGAARLEDTQYF
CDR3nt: TGTGCCAGCAGCTTTGGGGCGGCCCGGTTGGAAGATACGCAGTATTTT

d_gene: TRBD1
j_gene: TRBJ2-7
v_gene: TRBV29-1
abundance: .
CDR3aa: CSIGQVPYEQYF
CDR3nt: TGCAGCATCGGACAGGTACCCTACGAGCAGTACTTC

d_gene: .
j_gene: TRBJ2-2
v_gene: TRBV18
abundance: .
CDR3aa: CASSLSENTGELFF
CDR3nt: TGTGCCAGCTCCCTCAGCGAGAACACCGGGGAGCTGTTTTTT

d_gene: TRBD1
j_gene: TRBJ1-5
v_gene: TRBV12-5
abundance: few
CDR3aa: CASGSRLSGQGAYQPQHF
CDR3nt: TGTGCTAGTGGTTCCCGGTTAAGTGGGCAGGGGGCATATCAGCCCCAGCATTTT

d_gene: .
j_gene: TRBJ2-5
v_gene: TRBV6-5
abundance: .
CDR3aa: CASSWTVQETQYF
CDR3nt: TGTGCCAGCAGTTGGACAGTCCAAGAGACCCAGTACTTC

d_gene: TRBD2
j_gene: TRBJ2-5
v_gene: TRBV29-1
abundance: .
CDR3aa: CSVASGGFQETQYF
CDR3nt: TGCAGCGTTGCTAGCGGGGGGTTCCAAGAGACCCAGTACTTC

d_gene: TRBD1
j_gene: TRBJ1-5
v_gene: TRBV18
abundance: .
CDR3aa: CASSPETGGDQPQHF
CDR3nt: TGTGCCAGCTCACCAGAGACAGGGGGCGATCAGCCCCAGCATTTT

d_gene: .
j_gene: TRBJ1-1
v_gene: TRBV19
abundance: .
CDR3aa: CASSIQGLGLGTEAFF
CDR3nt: TGTGCCAGTAGTATCCAGGGTCTGGGGCTGGGGACTGAAGCTTTCTTT

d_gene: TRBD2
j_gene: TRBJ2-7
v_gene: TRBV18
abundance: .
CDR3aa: CASSPNRGGVQSYEQYF
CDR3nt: TGTGCCAGCTCACCGAACCGGGGGGGGGTTCAATCCTACGAGCAGTACTTC

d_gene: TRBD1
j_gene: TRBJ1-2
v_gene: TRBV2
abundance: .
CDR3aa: CASSELGQGVGYTF
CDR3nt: TGTGCCAGCAGTGAATTGGGACAGGGGGTTGGCTACACCTTC

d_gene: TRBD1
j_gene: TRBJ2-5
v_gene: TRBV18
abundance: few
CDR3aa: CASSPQQGAGETQYF
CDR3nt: TGTGCCAGCTCACCCCAACAGGGGGCGGGTGAGACCCAGTACTTC

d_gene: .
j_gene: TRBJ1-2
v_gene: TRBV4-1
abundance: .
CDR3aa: CASNYPGRGMRGYTF
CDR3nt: TGCGCCAGCAACTATCCGGGGCGGGGGATGAGGGGCTACACCTTC

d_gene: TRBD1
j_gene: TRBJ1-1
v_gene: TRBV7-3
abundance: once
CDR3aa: CASSSTGAGTEAFF
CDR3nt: TGTGCCAGCAGCTCGACAGGGGCGGGAACTGAAGCTTTCTTT

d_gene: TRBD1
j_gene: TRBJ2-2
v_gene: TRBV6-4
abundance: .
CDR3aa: CASSTTGANTGELFF
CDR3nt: TGTGCCAGCAGTACGACAGGGGCGAACACCGGGGAGCTGTTTTTT

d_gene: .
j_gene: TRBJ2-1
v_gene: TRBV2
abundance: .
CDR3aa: CASSEGGLANEQFF
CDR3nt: TGTGCCAGCAGTGAAGGAGGCTTGGCCAATGAGCAGTTCTTC

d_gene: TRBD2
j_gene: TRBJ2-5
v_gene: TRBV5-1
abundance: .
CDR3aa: CASSFRLAGVQETQYF
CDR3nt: TGCGCCAGCAGCTTCCGACTAGCGGGGGTTCAAGAGACCCAGTACTTC